Each of the 8 T cell receptor beta chains below was sequenced from the same sample in a study of T cells in Graves' hyperthyroidism and ophthalmopathy (dated by TCRdb to between 2018 and 2020). Libraries were made using multiplex PCR. Sequencing instrument: Illumina HiSeq 2000. Amplification of TCR beta CDR3 regions was carried out from RNA transcripts. A first-round RT-PCR of the TCR CDR3 used the HTBI primer set with the Qiagen OneStep RT-PCR kit. The raw public data were reprocessed by TCRdb itself: fastp quality trimming at Q25, MiXCR clonotype calling, in-frame beta chains only. Duplicate CDR3 protein sequences are folded into a single record with the most common DNA and genes. This sample gives 300,000 to 350,000 distinct CDR3 sequences in total; 15% to 20% of them show up just once. Less than 20% of the sample comes from the top ten. The source material was blood. Receptors were obtained from a woman aged 40 to 50 with Graves' ophthalmopathy.

This clonotype was observed many times. The chain joins TRBV15 to TRBJ2-5; perhaps TRBD1 as D (5 bases). CDR1 is LNHNV, CDR2 YYDKDF, per germline (reference sequence). The CDR3 loop spans 14 amino acids. V lost 3 bases and J 2 bases, leaving 10 bases between the germline ends. The chain's CDR3 is CATSSRQLQETQYF. The CDR3 nucleotides read TGTGCCACCAGCAGCCGACAGCTACAAGAGACCCAGTACTTC.

At least ten counts were recorded for this clonotype. A read error is possible here, since a much larger clone lies one base away. The chain carries TRBV2 and TRBJ1-1; D call uncertain. The CDR3 is 11 amino acids. CDR1 is SNHLY, CDR2 FYNNEI, per germline. Trimming cost V 7 bases and J 1 base, with 4 bases left between them. As DNA, the CDR3 is TGTGCCAGCAAACAGAACACTGAAGCTTTCTTT. Residues: CASKQNTEAFF.

The J gene is TRBJ2-4, the V gene TRBV28; D is unresolved. From germline, CDR1 is MDHEN and CDR2 SYDVKM. The length of the CDR3 is 13 residues. V lost 8 bases to trimming and J lost 3 bases, with 11 bases between them. In DNA form, the CDR3 reads TGTGCCAGCGCCGACTCTGGCAAAAACATTCAGTACTTC. It codes for CASADSGKNIQYF.

The CDR3 bases are TGTGCCAGCAGTCCCCTCCACGGGACAGATTATGGCTACACCTTC. Translating it yields CASSPLHGTDYGYTF. V is TRBV27 and J is TRBJ1-2, with 7 bases that match TRBD1. Germline loops: CDR1 MNHEY, CDR2 SMNVEV (reference sequence). J gave up 5 bases and V 5 bases, and 11 bases lay outside the gene matches. The length of the CDR3 is 15 residues.

This chain uses TRBV29-1 with TRBJ2-7; TRBD2 matches at 8 bases. The CDR3 spans 14 residues. CDR1 SQVTM and CDR2 ANQGSEA come from the germline V gene. The CDR3 DNA reads as TGCAGACCTATCCCTAGCGGGTTCGCCTACGAGCAGTACTTC. This codes for CRPIPSGFAYEQYF.

This clonotype was seen more than once but under ten times. The rearrangement links TRBV7-9 to TRBJ2-2, with TRBD1 matching over 7 bases. V was pared by 7 bases and J by 4 bases, with 9 bases of the junction left unmatched. The CDR3 consists of 15 residues. The germline V gene encodes CDR1 SEHNR and CDR2 FQNEAQ (reference sequence). Written as DNA, the CDR3 is TGTGCCAGCATCACAGGGGATGGGGTCACCGGGGAGCTGTTTTTT. Residues: CASITGDGVTGELFF.

This clonotype was observed at least ten times. The chain recombines TRBV28 with TRBJ1-2; D uncertain. This CDR3 is built from 12 residues. Trimming removed 2 bases from V and 4 bases from J, with 5 bases in between. Germline CDR1 MDHEN, CDR2 SYDVKM. CDR3 coding DNA: TGTGCCAGCAGTTTAAAGGTCTATGGCTACACCTTC. Amino acids: CASSLKVYGYTF.

This chain connects TRBV5-5 to TRBJ2-7; D remains unclear. The CDR3 loop spans 14 amino acids. The germline V gene has CDR1 SGHKS and CDR2 YYEKEE (reference sequence). Between the trimmed V and J ends, which lost 2 bases and 5 bases, there was a span of 14 bases. The CDR3 nucleotides read TGTGCCAGCAGCTTCGTATCCCAGTCGGACGAGCAGTACTTC. Protein: CASSFVSQSDEQYF.